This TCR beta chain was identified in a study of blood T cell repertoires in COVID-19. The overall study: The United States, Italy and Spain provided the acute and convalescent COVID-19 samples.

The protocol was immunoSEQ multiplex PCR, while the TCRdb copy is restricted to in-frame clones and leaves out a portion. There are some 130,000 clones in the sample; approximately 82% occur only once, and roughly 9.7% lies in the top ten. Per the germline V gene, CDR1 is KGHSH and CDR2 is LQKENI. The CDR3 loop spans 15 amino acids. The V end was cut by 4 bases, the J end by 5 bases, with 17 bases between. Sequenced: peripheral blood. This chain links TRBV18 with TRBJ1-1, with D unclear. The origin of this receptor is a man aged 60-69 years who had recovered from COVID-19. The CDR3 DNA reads TGTGCCAGCTCACTCTGGACCCTGGGAGATACTGAAGCTTTCTTT. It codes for CASSLWTLGDTEAFF.